Sequencing of this T cell receptor beta chain was carried out in a study of T cell responses to AZD1222 COVID-19 vaccine. Overall study: Combined were second doses at about 4 or about 12 weeks. Study-level points and caveats: Reportedly, nearly half the spike-specific TCRs target unmutated variant regions.

Germline V gene sequence: CDR1 SGHRS, CDR2 YFSETQ. The CDR3 loop spans 15 amino acids. V lost 4 bases and J 4 bases, leaving 17 bases between the germline ends. Worth noting for this clone: Its target is not known.

TCRdb's table, derived via immunoSEQ multiplex PCR, lists solely in-frame clones and lacks some. The repertoire consists of more than 150,000 clones, with roughly 90% occurring once and the leading ten covering about 4.2%. Sequencing used peripheral blood, obtained on day 0 of AZD1222 vaccination. The source of this sequence is an adult in good health. The V call is TRBV5-1, the J call TRBJ1-1; D is undetermined. Here the CDR3 reads CASSPDSVSITEAFF. In DNA, the CDR3 is TGCGCCAGCAGCCCCGATTCAGTCAGCATCACTGAAGCTTTCTTT.